This T cell receptor beta chain was retrieved from a study of OX40 agonist ivuxolimab in advanced cancers. At the level of the study: From 23 to 79 years was the age range, with a mean of 60 years, and approximately 80% were male.

Here immunoSEQ multiplex PCR was the method, and the copy in TCRdb shows in-frame clones only, minus some. The table has 45,000 to 60,000 clones, approximately 77% seen once. J was trimmed by 0 bases and V by 0 bases; bases with no gene match: 5. The CDR3 contains 16 residues. Germline V gene sequence: CDR1 MNHEY, CDR2 SVGAGI. This clone has more than one count but fewer than ten. Its antigen is not identified. Study findings and constraints: Expanded peripheral T-cell antigen specificity went undetermined.

The chain recombines TRBV6-5 with TRBJ2-7; 7 positions match TRBD1. This TCR came from an adult with an advanced solid tumor such as melanoma, head and neck, liver or kidney cancer. The sample here was CD4+ or CD8+ T cells sorted from blood, taken in a trial of the OX40 agonist ivuxolimab. Here the CDR3 DNA reads TGTGCCAGCAGTTACTCCATGACAGGGAACTCCTACGAGCAGTACTTC. Amino acids: CASSYSMTGNSYEQYF.